What follows are 9 T cell receptor beta chains derived from one specimen sequenced in a study of identical twins. MiXCR, run by TCRdb on the 5' RACE reads, gives a single entry per CDR3 protein. Of around 340,000 distinct CDR3 sequences listed, around 12% are singletons. The sample was also reused in another study, on yellow fever vaccine responses in identical twins.

The specimen sequenced was CD8+ T cells sorted from blood. The origin of the receptors is a woman aged 18-29 years in good health.

The chain couples TRBV10-3 to TRBJ2-5; D may match TRBD1 or TRBD2 (5 bases each). Germline CDR1 is ENHRY and CDR2 is SYGVKD. The V gene lost 3 bases and the J gene lost 5 bases, with 19 bases spanning the gap. CDR3 length: 16 residues. The CDR3 loop reads CAISEALGQLGETQYF. The CDR3 coding sequence is TGTGCCATCAGTGAAGCTCTGGGGCAACTAGGGGAGACCCAGTACTTC.

The sample holds a few counts of this clonotype. At one end, the junction sequence differs from germline, possibly due to a read error. The chain's CDR3 is CASEGLAGSSHEQYF. The CDR3 bases are TGTGCCAGCGAAGGGCTAGCGGGATCCTCCCACGAGCAGTACTTC. This chain joins TRBV7-9 and TRBJ2-7; 9 bases fit TRBD2. The CDR3 is made up of 15 amino acids. Germline assignment: CDR1 SEHNR and CDR2 FQNEAQ (reference sequence).

This sequence joins TRBV15 and TRBJ2-1; 8 positions agree with TRBD1. CDR3 size: 15 residues. With 0 bases clipped from V and 7 bases from J, the junction kept 5 bases outside the gene matches. Germline-derived CDR1 and CDR2 are LNHNV and YYDKDF (reference sequence). In DNA form, the CDR3 reads TGTGCCACCAGCAGAGATAGGACAGGGCGTAATGAGCAGTTCTTC. The encoded protein is CATSRDRTGRNEQFF.

The chain carries TRBV25-1 and TRBJ1-4, with D unclear. Germline V gene data show CDR1 as MGHDK and CDR2 as SYGVNS. CDR3 length: 16 residues. Deletions cut 1 base from V and 0 bases from J, with 9 bases between. The CDR3 is CASSEFGTATNEKLFF. The CDR3 nucleotides read TGTGCCAGCAGTGAATTTGGAACAGCAACTAATGAAAAACTGTTTTTT.

This clonotype appeared a few times. The chain recombines TRBV27 with TRBJ2-5; 7 bases align to TRBD1. This CDR3 comprises 15 residues. Per the germline V gene, CDR1 is MNHEY and CDR2 is SMNVEV (reference sequence). Germline trimming cut 0 bases from V and 4 bases from J; bases unmatched to any gene: 5. The CDR3: CASSLSAGGLETQYF. In DNA, the CDR3 is TGTGCCAGCAGTTTATCGGCAGGGGGTTTAGAGACCCAGTACTTC.

This clonotype has just a few counts. The chain employs TRBV28 and TRBJ2-1; D is ambiguous. V was shortened by 7 bases and J by 4 bases, with 14 bases between the two germline ends. This CDR3 spans 14 amino acids. The germline gives CDR1 MDHEN, CDR2 SYDVKM. As DNA, the CDR3 is TGTGCCAGCACCCCACCCGCCCATTACAATGAGCAGTTCTTC. Translated, it gives CASTPPAHYNEQFF.

The chain is built from TRBV9 and TRBJ1-1; D is unresolved. Between the trimmed V and J ends, which lost 4 bases and 9 bases, there was a span of 7 bases. This CDR3 region has 10 residues. Germline-derived CDR1 and CDR2 are SGDLS and YYNGEE. CDR3 sequence reads: CASSPSKAFF. DNA for the CDR3: TGTGCCAGCAGCCCGAGCAAAGCTTTCTTT.

This clonotype was counted a few times. This chain uses TRBV7-8 with TRBJ2-4, with 7 bases that match TRBD1. J lost 0 bases, V lost 5 bases, and 4 bases had no gene match. This CDR3 spans 15 amino acids. CDR1 is SGHVS, CDR2 FQNEAQ, per germline. CDR3 sequence (DNA): TGTGCCAGCAGCGCAGGGGGTCTAGCCAAAAACATTCAGTACTTC. Amino acid sequence: CASSAGGLAKNIQYF. The variable domain in full, with the rest retrieved from reference TRBV7-8 and TRBJ2-4, is GAGVSQSPRYKVAKRGQDVALRCDPISGHVSLFWYQQALGQGPEFLTYFQNEAQLDKSGLPSDRFFAERPEGSVSTLKIQRTQQEDSAVYLCASSAGGLAKNIQYFGAGTRLSVL.

This clonotype was counted between two and nine times. This chain connects TRBV28 to TRBJ1-4, with D tentatively TRBD1 (5 bases). The ends were cut back, 6 bases at V and 5 bases at J, with 16 bases in the middle. The CDR3 spans 15 residues. Germline loops: CDR1 MDHEN, CDR2 SYDVKM. CDR3 residues: CASSPGIGLNEKLFF. The DNA for the CDR3 is TGTGCCAGCAGCCCAGGGATTGGCTTAAATGAAAAACTGTTTTTT.